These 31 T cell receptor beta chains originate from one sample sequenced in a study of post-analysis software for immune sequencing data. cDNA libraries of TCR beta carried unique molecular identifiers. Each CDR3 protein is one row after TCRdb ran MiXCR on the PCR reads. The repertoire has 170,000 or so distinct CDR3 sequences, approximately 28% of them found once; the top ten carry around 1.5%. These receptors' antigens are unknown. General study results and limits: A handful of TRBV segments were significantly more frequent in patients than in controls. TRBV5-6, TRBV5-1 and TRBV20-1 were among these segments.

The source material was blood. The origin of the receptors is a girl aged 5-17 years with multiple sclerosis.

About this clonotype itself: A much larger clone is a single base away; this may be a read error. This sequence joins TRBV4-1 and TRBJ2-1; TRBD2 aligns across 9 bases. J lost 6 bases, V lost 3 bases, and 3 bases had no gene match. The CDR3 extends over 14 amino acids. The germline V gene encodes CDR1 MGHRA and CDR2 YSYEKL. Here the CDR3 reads CASSHPAGGNEQFF. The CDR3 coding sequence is TGCGCCAGCAGCCATCCAGCGGGAGGCAATGAGCAGTTCTTC.

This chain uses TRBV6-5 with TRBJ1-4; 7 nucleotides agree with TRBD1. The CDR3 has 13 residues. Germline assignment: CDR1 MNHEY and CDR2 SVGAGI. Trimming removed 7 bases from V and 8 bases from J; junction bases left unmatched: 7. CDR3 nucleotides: TGTGCCAGCACTGACAGGGTTGGGGAAAAACTGTTTTTT. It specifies CASTDRVGEKLFF.

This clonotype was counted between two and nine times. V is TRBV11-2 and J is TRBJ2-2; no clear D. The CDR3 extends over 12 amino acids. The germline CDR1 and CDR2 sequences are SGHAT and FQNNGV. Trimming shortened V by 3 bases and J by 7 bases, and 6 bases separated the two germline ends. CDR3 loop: CASSFLGGELFF. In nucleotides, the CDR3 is TGTGCCAGCAGCTTCCTAGGCGGGGAGCTGTTTTTT.

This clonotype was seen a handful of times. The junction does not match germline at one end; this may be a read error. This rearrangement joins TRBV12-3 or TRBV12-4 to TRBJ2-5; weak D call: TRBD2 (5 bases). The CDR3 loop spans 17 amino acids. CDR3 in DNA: TGTGCCAGCACCCTCTCTCGGGAATCGTGGTCCCAAGAGACCCGGTACTTC. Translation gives CASTLSRESWSQETRYF.

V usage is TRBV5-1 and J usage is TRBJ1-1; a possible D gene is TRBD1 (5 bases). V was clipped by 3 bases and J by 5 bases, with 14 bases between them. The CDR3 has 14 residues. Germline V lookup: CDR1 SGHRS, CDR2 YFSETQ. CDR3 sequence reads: CASSWGRGRTEAFF. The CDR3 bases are TGCGCCAGCAGCTGGGGACGGGGTAGGACTGAAGCTTTCTTT.

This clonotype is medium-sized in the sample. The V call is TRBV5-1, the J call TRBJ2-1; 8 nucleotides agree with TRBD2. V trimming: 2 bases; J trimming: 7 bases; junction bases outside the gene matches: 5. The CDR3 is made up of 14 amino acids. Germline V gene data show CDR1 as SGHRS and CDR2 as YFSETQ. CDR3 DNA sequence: TGCGCCAGCAGCTTAAGCGGGAGCAAAAATGAGCAGTTCTTC. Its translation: CASSLSGSKNEQFF. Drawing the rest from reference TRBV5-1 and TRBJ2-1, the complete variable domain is KAGVTQTPRYLIKTRGQQVTLSCSPISGHRSVSWYQQTPGQGLQFLFEYFSETQRNKGNFPGRFSGRQFSNSRSEMNVSTLELGDSALYLCASSLSGSKNEQFFGPGTRLTVL.

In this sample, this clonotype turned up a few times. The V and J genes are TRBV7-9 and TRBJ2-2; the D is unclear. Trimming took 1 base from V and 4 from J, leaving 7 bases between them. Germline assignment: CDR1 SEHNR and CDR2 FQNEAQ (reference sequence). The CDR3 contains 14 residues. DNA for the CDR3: TGTGCCAGCAGCTTAGAAAGCATCACCGGGGAGCTGTTTTTT. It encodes CASSLESITGELFF.

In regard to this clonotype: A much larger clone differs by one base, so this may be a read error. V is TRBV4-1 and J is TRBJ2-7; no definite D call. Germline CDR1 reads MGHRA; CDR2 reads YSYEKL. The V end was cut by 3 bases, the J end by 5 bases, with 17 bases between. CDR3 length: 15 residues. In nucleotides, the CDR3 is TGCGCCAGCAGCCAGGAAGCCAGTGTGGTGAACGAGCAGTACTTC. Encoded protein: CASSQEASVVNEQYF.

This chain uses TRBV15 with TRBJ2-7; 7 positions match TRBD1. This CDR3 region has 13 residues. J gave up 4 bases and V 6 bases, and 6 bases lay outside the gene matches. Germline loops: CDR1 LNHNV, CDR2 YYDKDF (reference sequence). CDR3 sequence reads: CATSWDREYEQYF. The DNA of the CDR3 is TGTGCCACCAGTTGGGACAGAGAATACGAGCAGTACTTC.

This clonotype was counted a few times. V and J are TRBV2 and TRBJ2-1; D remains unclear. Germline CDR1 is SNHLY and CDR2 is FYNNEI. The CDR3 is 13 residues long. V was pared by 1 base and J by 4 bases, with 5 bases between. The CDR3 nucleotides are TGTGCCAGCAGTGAAGAGCGTTACAATGAGCAGTTCTTC. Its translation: CASSEERYNEQFF. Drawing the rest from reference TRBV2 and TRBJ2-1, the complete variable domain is EPEVTQTPSHQVTQMGQEVILRCVPISNHLYFYWYRQILGQKVEFLVSFYNNEISEKSEIFDDQFSVERPDGSNFTLKIRSTKLEDSAMYFCASSEERYNEQFFGPGTRLTVL.

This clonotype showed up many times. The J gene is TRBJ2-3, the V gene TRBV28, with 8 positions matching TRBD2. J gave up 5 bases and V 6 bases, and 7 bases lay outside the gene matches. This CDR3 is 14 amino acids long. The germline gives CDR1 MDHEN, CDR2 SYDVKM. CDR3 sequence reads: CASRTSGRGDTQYF. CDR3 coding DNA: TGTGCCAGCAGAACGAGCGGGAGAGGAGATACGCAGTATTTT. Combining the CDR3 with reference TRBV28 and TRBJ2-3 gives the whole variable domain DVKVTQSSRYLVKRTGEKVFLECVQDMDHENMFWYRQDPGLGLRLIYFSYDVKMKEKGDIPEGYSVSREKKERFSLILESASTNQTSMYLCASRTSGRGDTQYFGPGTRLTVL.

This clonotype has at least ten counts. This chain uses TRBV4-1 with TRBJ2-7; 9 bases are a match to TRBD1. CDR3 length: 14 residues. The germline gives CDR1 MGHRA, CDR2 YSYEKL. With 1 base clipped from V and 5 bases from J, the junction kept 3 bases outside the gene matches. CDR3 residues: CASSQGQGVDEQYF. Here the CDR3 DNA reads TGCGCCAGCAGCCAAGGACAGGGGGTGGACGAGCAGTACTTC.

The chain's CDR3 is CASSLVPGVAGELFF. In DNA, the CDR3 is TGTGCCAGCAGCTTGGTCCCAGGCGTAGCCGGGGAGCTGTTTTTT. The genes are TRBV5-4 and TRBJ2-2; D call uncertain. The CDR3 spans 15 residues. CDR1 is SGHNT, CDR2 YYREEE, per germline (reference sequence). V shed 0 bases and J shed 6 bases, with 12 bases lying between them.

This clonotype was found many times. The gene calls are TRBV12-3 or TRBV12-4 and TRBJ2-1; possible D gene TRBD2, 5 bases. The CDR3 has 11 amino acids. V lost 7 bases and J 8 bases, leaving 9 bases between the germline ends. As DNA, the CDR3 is TGTGCCAGCACTCTAGCCTATGAGCAGTTCTTC. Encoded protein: CASTLAYEQFF.

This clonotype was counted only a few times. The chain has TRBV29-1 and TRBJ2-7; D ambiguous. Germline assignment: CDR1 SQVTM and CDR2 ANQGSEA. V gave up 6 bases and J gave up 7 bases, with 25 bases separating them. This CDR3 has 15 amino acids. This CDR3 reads CSVGIVGFNQDEQYF. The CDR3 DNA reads TGCAGCGTGGGGATAGTTGGGTTTAATCAGGATGAGCAGTACTTC.

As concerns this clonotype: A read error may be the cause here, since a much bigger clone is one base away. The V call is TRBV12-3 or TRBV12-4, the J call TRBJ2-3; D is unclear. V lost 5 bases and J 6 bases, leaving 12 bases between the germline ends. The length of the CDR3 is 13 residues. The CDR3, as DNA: TGTGCCAGCAGTGCGTTCTCCCCCGATACGCAGTATTTT. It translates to CASSAFSPDTQYF.

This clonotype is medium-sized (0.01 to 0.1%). The CDR3 loop reads CASSLAGSSYNEQFF. The CDR3, as DNA: TGTGCCAGCAGTTTAGCGGGGAGCTCCTACAATGAGCAGTTCTTC. V usage is TRBV27 and J usage is TRBJ2-1, with D tentatively TRBD2 (6 bases). This CDR3 contains 15 residues. The germline V gene encodes CDR1 MNHEY and CDR2 SMNVEV (reference sequence). Trimming stripped 2 bases from V and 0 bases from J, with 8 bases between.

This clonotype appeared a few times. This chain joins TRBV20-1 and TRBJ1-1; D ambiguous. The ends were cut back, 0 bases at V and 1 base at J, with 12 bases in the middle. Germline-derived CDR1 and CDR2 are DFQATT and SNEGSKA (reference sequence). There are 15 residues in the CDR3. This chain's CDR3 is CSARDLGWSNTEAFF. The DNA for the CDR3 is TGCAGTGCTAGAGACTTAGGGTGGTCGAACACTGAAGCTTTCTTT.

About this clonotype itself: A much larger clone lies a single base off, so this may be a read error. Written as DNA, the CDR3 is TGTGCCAGCAGGTTGAATTCTGGGCATGGCTACACCTTC. The encoded protein is CASRLNSGHGYTF. The J gene is TRBJ1-2, the V gene TRBV12-3 or TRBV12-4; no definite D call. The CDR3 is 13 residues long. Trimming shortened V by 6 bases and J by 6 bases, and 14 bases separated the two germline ends.

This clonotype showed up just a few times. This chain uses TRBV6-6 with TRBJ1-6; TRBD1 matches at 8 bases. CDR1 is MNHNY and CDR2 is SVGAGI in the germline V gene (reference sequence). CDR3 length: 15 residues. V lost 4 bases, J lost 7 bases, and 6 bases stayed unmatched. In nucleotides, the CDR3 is TGTGCCAGCAGTTCCTACAGGGGGGGGAATTCACCCCTCCACTTT. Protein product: CASSSYRGGNSPLHF.

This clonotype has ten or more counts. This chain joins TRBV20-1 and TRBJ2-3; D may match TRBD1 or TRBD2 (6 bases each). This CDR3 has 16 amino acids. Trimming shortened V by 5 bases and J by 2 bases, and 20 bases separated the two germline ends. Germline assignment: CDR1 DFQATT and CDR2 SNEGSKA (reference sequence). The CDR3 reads CSAPVGGAGSTDTQYF. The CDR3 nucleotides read TGCAGTGCTCCAGTTGGGGGCGCGGGATCCACAGATACGCAGTATTTT.

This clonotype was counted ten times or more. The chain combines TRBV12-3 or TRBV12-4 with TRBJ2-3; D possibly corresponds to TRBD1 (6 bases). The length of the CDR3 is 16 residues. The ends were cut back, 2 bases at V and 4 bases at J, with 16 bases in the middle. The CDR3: CASSLWLWQGSDTQYF. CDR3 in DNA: TGTGCCAGCAGTTTATGGTTATGGCAGGGGTCAGATACGCAGTATTTT.

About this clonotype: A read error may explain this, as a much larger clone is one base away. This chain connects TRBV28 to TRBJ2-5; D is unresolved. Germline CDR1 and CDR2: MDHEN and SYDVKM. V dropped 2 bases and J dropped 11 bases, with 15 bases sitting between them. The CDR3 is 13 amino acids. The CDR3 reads CASSLTGPYGQYF. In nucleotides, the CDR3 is TGTGCCAGCAGTTTAACTGGACCATACGGGCAGTACTTC.

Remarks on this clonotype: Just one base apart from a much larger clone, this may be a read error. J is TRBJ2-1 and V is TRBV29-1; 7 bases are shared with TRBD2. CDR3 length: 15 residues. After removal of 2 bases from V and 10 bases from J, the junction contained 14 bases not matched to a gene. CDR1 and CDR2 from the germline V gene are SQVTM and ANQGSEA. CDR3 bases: TGCAGCGTTGAAACGGGCGGGAGAATAGACTACGAGCAGTTCTTC. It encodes CSVETGGRIDYEQFF.

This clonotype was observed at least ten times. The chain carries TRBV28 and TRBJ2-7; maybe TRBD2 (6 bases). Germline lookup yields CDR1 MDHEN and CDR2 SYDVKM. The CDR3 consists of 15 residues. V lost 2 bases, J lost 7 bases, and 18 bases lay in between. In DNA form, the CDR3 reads TGTGCCAGCAGTTTAGGCGGTGGAGCGGCGGGAGAGCAGTACTTC. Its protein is CASSLGGGAAGEQYF.

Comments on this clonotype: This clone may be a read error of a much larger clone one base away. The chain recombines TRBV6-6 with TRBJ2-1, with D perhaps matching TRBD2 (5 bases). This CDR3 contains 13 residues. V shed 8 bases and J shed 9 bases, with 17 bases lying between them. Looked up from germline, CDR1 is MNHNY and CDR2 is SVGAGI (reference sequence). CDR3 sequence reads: CASLGRVALEQFF. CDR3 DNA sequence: TGTGCCAGCCTAGGGAGAGTGGCGCTTGAGCAGTTCTTC.

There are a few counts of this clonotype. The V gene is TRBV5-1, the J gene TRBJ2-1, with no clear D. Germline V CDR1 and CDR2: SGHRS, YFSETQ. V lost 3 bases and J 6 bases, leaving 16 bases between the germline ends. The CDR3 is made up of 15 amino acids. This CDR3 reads CASSSRLVSPNEQFF. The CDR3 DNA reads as TGCGCCAGCAGCTCCCGACTGGTCTCCCCCAATGAGCAGTTCTTC.

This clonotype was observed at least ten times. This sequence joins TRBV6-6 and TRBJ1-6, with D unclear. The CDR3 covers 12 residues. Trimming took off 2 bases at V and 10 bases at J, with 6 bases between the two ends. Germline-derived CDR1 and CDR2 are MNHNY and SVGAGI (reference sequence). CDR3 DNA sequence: TGTGCCAGCAGTTACAGTGGGTCACCCCTCCACTTT. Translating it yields CASSYSGSPLHF.

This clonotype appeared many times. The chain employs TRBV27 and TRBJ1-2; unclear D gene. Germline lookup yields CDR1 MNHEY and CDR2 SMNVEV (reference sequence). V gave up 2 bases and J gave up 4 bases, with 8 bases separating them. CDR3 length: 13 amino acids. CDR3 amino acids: CASSLRRGYGYTF. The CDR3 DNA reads TGTGCCAGCAGTTTAAGACGGGGCTATGGCTACACCTTC.

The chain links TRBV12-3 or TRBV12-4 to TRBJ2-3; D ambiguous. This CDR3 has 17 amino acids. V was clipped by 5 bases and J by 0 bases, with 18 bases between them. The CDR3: CASSPFYSAASTDTQYF. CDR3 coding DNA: TGTGCCAGCAGTCCATTTTATTCCGCGGCAAGCACAGATACGCAGTATTTT.

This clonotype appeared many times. CDR3: CASSQGQGNYGYTF. The CDR3 DNA follows: TGTGCCAGCAGTCAGGGACAGGGCAACTATGGCTACACCTTC. V is TRBV6-2 or TRBV6-3 and J is TRBJ1-2; 9 positions match TRBD1. J was trimmed by 2 bases and V by 5 bases; bases with no gene match: 3. The germline CDR1 and CDR2 sequences are MNHEY and SVGEGT. This CDR3 spans 14 amino acids.